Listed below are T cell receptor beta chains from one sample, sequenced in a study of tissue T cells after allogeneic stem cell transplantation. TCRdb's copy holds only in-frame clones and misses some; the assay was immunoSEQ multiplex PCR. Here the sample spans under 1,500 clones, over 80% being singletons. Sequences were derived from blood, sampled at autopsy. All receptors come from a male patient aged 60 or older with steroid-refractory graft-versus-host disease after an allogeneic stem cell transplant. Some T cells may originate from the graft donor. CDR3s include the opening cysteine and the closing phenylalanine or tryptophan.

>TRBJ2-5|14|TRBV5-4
CASSLAGVQETQYF
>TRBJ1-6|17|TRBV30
CAWRHRGPSSYNSPLHF
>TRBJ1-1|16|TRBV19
CASSIDLRGGGTEAFF
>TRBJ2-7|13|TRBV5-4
CASSLGLANEQYF
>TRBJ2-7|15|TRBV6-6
CASGQGLLETYEQYF
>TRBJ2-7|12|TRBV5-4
CASSFAGYEQYF
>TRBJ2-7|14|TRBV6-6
CASSYQTGLYEQYF
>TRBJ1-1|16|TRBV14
CASNPSGRGFNTEAFF
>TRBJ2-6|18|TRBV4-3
CASSQVGLLVSGANVLTF
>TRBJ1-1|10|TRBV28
CASVRTEAFF
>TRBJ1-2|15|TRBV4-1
CASSQGPYYNYGYTF
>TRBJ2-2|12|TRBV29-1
CSVDTETGELFF
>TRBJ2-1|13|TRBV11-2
CASSLAPGREQFF
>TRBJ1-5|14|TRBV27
CASSSREINQPQHF
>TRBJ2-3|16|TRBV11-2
CASSLGRIGTTDTQYF
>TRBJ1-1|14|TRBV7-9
CASSRGLLNTEAFF
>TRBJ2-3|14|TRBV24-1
CATSTSGGTDTQYF
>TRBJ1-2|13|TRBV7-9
CASSEGDIYGYTF
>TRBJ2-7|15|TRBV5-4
CASTLWASGGSEQYF
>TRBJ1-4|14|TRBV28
CASIPDRGTEKLFF
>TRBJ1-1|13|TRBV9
CASSVGANTEAFF
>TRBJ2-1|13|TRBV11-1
CASSPRGQSGQFF
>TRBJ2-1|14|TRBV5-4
CASSLERGEYEQFF
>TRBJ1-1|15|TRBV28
CASSLRGRLNTEAFF
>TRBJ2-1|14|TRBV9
CASGSSMHYNEQFF
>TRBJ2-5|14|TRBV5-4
CASSIAGAQETQYF
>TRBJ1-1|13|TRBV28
CASRFQLNTEAFF
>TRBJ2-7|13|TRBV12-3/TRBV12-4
CASSLDGPYEQYF
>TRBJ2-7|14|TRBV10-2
CASAAGGTLYEQYF
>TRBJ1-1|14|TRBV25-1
CASRNRGRRPEAFF
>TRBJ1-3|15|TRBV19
CASSIGDLGGNTIYF
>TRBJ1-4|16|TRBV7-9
CASSLGVGITNEKLFF
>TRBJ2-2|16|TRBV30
CAWSVRWGPNTGELFF
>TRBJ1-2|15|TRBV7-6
CASSLEGAPIYGYTF
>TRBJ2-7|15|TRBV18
CASSPSDGGSYEQYF
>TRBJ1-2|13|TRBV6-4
CARLPRGRNGYTF
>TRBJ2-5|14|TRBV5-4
CASSLAGTQETQYF
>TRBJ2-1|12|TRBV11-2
CASSRGWNEQFF
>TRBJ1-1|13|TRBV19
CASLTRGATEAFF
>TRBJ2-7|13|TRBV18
CASSPRELYEQYF
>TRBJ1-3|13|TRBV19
CASSKDSGNTIYF
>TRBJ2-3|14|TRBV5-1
CASSLEGGTDTQYF